This TCR beta chain was documented in a study of Ad26.COV2.S vaccination and SARS-CoV-2 variants. Germline values: CDR1 MNHEY, CDR2 SVGEGT. This CDR3 has 12 residues. V was shortened by 6 bases and J by 12 bases, with 17 bases between the two germline ends. Only in-frame clones appear in the TCRdb table, and some are missing; sequencing was by immunoSEQ multiplex PCR. The table includes 350,000 to 450,000 clones, 80% to 90% detected once. Treatment described: some 20 received Ad26.COV2.S at low or high dose, single or two shots; about 5 received placebo; per-sample allocation not given. Collection of samples fell on day 63 after the first vaccine or placebo injection. This clone was observed a handful of times. What it binds is unknown. Study results and caveats: Vaccinees showed greater spike-specific TCR breadth than placebo recipients.

J is TRBJ1-1 and V is TRBV6-2 or TRBV6-3, with D perhaps matching TRBD1 (6 bases). The receptor was derived from a person aged 18-65 years who received the Ad26.COV2.S COVID-19 vaccine or a placebo. The sequencing used peripheral blood, collected in a trial of Ad26.COV2.S vaccine versus placebo. The CDR3 here is CASSFTGQRTFF. The CDR3 coding sequence is TGTGCCAGCAGCTTTACTGGACAGCGTACTTTCTTT.